This T cell receptor beta chain was sequenced for a study of shared clonotypes between healthy human individuals. The V and J ends lost 0 bases and 8 bases, in that order; junction bases with no gene match: 6. This CDR3 contains 15 residues. CDR1 SGHRS and CDR2 YFSETQ come from the germline V gene. This clone was detected once. TCRdb's copy holds only in-frame clones and misses some; the assay was immunoSEQ multiplex PCR. The sample has about half a million clones, 79% seen once; the top ten hold approximately 12%. The chain combines TRBV5-1 with TRBJ2-1, with 9 bases matching TRBD2. The TCR originated in a woman aged 40 to 50 in good health. Some clones in this sample may be carry-over from other donors' samples. Material for sequencing was PBMCs. The CDR3 loop is CASSLDSGRKDEQFF. The CDR3 DNA is TGCGCCAGCAGCTTGGATAGCGGGAGAAAAGATGAGCAGTTCTTC.